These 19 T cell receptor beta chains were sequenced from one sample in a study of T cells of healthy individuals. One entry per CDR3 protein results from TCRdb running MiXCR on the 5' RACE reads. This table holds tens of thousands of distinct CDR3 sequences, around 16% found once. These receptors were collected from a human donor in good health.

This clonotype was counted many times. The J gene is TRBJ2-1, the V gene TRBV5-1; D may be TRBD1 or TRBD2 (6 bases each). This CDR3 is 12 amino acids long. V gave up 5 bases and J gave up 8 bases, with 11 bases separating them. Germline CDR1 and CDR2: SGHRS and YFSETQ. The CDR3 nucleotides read TGCGCCAGCAGACTCGGGGGCCATGAGCAGTTCTTC. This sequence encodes CASRLGGHEQFF.

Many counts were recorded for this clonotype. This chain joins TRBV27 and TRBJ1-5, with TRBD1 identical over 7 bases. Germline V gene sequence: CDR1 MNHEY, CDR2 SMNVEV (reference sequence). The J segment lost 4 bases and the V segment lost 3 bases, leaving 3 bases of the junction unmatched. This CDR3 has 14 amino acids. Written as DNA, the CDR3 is TGTGCCAGCAGTTTTTCCAGGGGGAATCAGCCCCAGCATTTT. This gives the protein CASSFSRGNQPQHF.

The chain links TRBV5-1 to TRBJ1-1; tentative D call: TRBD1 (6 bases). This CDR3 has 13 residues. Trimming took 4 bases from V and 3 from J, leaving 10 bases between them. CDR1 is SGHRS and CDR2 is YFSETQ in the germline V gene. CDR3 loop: CASSAGEDTEAFF. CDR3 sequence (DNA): TGCGCCAGCAGCGCAGGGGAGGACACTGAAGCTTTCTTT.

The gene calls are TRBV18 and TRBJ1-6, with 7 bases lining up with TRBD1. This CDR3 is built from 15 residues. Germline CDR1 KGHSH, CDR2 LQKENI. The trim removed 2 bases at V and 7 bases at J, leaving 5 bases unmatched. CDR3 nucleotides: TGTGCCAGCTCACCAAGGGACAGTCAAAATTCACCCCTCCACTTT. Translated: CASSPRDSQNSPLHF.

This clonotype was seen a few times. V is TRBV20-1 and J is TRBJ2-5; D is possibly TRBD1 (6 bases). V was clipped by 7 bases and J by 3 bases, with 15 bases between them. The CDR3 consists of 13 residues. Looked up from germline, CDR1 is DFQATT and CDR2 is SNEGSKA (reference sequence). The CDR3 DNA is TGCAGTGGAAGAGTGGGGGCCGAAGAGACCCAGTACTTC. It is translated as CSGRVGAEETQYF.

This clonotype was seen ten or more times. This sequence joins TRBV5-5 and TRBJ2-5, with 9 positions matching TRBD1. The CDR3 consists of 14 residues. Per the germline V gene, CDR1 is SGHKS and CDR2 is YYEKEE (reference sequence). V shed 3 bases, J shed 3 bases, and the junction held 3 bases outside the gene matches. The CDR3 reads CASSSWDREETQYF. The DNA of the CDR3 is TGTGCCAGCAGCTCATGGGACAGGGAAGAGACCCAGTACTTC.

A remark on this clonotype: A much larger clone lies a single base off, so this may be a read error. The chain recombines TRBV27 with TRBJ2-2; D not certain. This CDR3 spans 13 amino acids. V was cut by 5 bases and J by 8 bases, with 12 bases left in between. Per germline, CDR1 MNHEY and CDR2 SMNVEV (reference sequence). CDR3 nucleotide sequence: TGTGCCAGCAGTAATATCGCCACGGGGGAGCTGTTTTTT. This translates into CASSNIATGELFF.

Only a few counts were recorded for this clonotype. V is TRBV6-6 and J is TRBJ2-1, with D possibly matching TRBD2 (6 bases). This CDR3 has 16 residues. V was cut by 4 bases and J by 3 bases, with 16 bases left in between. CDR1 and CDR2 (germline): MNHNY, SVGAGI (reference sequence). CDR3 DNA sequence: TGTGCCAGCAGTTCCGTAGCTGGAGGGAACTACAATGAGCAGTTCTTC. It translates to CASSSVAGGNYNEQFF.

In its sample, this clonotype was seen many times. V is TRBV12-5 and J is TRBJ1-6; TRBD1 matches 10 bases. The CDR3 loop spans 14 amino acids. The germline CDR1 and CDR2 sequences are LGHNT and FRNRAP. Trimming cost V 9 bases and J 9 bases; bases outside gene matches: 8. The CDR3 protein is CARLPGQGSSPLHF. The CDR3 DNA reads TGTGCTAGACTACCGGGACAGGGGAGTTCACCCCTCCACTTT.

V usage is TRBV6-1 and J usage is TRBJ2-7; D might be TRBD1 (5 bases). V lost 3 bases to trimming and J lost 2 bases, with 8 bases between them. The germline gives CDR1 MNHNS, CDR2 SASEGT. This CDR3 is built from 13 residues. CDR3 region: CASSDDSPYEQYF. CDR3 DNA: TGTGCCAGCAGTGACGACAGCCCCTACGAGCAGTACTTC.

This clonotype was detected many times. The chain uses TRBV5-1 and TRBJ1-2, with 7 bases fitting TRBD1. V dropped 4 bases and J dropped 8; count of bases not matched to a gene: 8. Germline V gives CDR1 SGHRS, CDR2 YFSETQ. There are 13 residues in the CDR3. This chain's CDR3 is CASSTAQDRGYTF. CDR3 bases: TGCGCCAGCAGCACCGCCCAGGACAGGGGCTACACCTTC.

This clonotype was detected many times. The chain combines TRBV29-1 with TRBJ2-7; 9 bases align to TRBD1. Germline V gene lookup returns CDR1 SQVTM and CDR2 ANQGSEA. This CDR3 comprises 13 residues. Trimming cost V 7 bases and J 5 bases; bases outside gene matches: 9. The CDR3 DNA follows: TGCAGCGGGGGGGGACAGGGACTTAACGAGCAGTACTTC. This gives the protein CSGGGQGLNEQYF.

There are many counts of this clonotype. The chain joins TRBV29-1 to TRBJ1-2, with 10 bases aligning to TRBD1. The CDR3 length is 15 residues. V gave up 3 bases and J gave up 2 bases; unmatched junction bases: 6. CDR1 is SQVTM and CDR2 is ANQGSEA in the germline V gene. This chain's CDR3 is CSVDEWTGGNYGYTF. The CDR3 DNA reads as TGCAGCGTTGATGAGTGGACAGGGGGGAACTATGGCTACACCTTC.

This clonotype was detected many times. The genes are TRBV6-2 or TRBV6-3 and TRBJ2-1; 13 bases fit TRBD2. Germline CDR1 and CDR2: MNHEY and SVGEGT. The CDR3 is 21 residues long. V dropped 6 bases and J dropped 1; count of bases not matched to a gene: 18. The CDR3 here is CASSPLSGTSGIPLSYNEQFF. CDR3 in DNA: TGTGCCAGCAGCCCCCTTTCCGGGACTAGCGGGATTCCCCTTTCCTACAATGAGCAGTTCTTC.

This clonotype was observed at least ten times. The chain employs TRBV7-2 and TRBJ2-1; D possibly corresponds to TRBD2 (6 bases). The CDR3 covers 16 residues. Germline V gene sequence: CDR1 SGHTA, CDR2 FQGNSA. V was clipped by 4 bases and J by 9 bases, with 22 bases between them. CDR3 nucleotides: TGTGCCAGCAGCTCAAAGGGTGGAAGCGGGTTTGCTGAGCAGTTCTTC. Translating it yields CASSSKGGSGFAEQFF.

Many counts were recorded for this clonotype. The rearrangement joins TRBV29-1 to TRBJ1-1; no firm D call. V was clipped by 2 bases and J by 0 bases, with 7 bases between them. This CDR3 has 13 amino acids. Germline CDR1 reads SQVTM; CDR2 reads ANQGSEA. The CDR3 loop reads CSVEKKMNTEAFF. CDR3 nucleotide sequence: TGCAGCGTTGAAAAGAAAATGAACACTGAAGCTTTCTTT. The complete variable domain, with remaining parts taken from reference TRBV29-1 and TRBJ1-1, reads SAVISQKPSRDICQRGTSLTIQCQVDSQVTMMFWYRQQPGQSLTLIATANQGSEATYESGFVIDKFPISRPNLTFSTLTVSNMSPEDSSIYLCSVEKKMNTEAFFGQGTRLTVV.

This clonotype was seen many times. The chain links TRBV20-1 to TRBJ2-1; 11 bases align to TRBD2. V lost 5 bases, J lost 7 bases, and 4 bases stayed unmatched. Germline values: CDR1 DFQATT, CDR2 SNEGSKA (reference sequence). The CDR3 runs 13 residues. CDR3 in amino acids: CSAGTSGVNEQFF. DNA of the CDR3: TGCAGTGCTGGGACTAGCGGAGTTAATGAGCAGTTCTTC.

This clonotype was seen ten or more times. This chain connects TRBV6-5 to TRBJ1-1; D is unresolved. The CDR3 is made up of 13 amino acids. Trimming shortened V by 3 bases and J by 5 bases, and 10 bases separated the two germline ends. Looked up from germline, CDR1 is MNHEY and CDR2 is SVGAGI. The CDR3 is CASSYGPPTEAFF. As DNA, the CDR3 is TGTGCCAGCAGTTATGGACCGCCAACTGAAGCTTTCTTT.

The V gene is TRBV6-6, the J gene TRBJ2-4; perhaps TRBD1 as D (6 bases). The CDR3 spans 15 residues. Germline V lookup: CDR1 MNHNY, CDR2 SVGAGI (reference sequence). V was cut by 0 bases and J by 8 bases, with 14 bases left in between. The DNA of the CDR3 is TGTGCCAGCAGTTACTCGACAGCCCCAGGGGACATTCAGTACTTC. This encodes CASSYSTAPGDIQYF.